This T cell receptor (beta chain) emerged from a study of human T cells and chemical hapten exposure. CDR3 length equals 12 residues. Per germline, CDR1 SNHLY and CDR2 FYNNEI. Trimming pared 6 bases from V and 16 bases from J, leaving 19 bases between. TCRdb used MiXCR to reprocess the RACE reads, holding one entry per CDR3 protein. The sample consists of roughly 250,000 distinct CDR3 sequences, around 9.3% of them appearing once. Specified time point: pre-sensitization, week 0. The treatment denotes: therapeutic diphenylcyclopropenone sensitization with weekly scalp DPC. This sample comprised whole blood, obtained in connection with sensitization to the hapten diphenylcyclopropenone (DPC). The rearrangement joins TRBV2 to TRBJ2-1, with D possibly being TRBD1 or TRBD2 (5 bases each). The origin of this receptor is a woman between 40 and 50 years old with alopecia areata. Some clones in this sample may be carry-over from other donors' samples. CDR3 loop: CASSPAQGPCFF. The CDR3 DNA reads TGTGCCAGCAGCCCGGCGCAGGGACCGTGCTTCTTC.